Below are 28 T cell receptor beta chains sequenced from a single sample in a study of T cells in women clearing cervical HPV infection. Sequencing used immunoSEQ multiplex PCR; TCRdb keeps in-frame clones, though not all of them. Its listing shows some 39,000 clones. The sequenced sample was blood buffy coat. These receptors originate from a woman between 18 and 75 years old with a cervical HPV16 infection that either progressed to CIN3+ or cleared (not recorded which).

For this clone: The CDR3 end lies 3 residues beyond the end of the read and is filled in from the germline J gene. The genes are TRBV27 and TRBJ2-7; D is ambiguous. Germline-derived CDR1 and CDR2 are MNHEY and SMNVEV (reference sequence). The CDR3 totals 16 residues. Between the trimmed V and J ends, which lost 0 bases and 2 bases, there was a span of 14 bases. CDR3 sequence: CASSLSPSLRAYEQYF. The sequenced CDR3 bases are TGTGCCAGCAGTTTATCCCCCAGTCTTCGGGCCTACGAG.

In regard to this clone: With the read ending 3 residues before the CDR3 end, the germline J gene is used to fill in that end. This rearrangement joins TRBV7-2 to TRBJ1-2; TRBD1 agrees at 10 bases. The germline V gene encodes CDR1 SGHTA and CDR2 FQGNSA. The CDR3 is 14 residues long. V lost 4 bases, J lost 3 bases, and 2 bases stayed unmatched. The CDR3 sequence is CASSYGTGDYGYTF. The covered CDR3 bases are TGTGCCAGCAGCTACGGGACAGGGGACTATGGC.

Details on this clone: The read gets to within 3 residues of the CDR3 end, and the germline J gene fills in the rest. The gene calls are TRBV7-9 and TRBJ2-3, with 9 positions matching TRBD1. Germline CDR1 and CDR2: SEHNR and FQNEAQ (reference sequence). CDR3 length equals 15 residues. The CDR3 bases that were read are TGTGCCAGCAGCTTGGGGACAGGGCCACAAGAGACG. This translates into CASSLGTGPQET. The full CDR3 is CASSLGTGPQETQYF.

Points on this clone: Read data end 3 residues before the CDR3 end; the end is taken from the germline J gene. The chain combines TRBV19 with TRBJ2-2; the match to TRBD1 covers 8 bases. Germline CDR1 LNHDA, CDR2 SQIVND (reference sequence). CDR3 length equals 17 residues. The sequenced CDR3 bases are TGTGCCAGTAGTCTGACAGGGGTGAGAAACGGTCAGGAAAAG. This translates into CASSLTGVRNGQEK. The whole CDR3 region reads CASSLTGVRNGQEKLFF. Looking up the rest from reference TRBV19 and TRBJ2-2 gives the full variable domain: DGGITQSPKYLFRKEGQNVTLSCEQNLNHDAMYWYRQDPGQGLRLIYYSQIVNDFQKGDIAEGYSVSREKKESFPLTVTSAQKNPTAFYLCASSLTGVRNGQEKLFFGEGSRLTVL.

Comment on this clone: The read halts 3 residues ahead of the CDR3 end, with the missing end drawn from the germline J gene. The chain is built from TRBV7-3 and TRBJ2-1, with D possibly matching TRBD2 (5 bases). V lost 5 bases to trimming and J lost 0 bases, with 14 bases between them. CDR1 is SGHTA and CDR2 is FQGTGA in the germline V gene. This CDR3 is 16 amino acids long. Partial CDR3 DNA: TGTGCCAGCAGCACAAGCGGCAAAAGCTCCTACAATGAG. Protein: CASSTSGKSSYNE. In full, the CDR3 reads CASSTSGKSSYNEQFF.

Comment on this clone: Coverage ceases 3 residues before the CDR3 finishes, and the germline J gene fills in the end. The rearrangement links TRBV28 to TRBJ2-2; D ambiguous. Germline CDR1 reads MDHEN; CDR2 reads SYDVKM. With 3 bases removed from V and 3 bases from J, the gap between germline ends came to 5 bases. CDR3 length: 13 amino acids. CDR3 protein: CASSFQYTGELFF. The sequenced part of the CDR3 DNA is TGTGCCAGCAGTTTTCAGTACACCGGGGAG. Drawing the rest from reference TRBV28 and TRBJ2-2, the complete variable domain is DVKVTQSSRYLVKRTGEKVFLECVQDMDHENMFWYRQDPGLGLRLIYFSYDVKMKEKGDIPEGYSVSREKKERFSLILESASTNQTSMYLCASSFQYTGELFFGEGSRLTVL.

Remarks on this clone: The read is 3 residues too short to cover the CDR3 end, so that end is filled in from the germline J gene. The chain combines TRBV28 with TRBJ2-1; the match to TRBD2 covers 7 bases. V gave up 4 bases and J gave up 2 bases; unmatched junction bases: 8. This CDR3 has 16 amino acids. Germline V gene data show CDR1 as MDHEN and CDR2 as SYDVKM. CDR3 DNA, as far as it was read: TGTGCCAGCAGTTCCCTTGCGGGAGTCACCTACAATGAG. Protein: CASSSLAGVTYNE. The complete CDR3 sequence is CASSSLAGVTYNEQFF.

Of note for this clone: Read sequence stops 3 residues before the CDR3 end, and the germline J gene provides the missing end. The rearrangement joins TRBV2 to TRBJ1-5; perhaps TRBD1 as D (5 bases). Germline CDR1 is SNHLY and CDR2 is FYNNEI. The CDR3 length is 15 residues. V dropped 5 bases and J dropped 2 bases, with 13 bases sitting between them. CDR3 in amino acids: CASSYGGGGNQPQHF. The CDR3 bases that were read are TGTGCCAGCAGTTATGGGGGGGGTGGCAATCAGCCC.

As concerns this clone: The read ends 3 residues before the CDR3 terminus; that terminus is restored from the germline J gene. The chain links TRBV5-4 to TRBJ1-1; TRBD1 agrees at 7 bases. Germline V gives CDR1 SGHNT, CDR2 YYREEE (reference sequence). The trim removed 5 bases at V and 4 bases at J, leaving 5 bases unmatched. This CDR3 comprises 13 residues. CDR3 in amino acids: CASSPQGGTEAFF. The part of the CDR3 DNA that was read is TGTGCCAGCAGTCCCCAGGGGGGCACTGAA.

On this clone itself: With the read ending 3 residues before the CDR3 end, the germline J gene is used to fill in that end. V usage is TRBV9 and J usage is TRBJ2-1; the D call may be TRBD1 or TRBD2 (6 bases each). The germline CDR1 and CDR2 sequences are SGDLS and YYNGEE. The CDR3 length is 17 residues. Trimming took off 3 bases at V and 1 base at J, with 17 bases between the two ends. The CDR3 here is CASSGAPRDKSYNEQFF. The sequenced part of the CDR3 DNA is TGTGCCAGCAGCGGAGCCCCGCGGGACAAGTCCTACAATGAG.

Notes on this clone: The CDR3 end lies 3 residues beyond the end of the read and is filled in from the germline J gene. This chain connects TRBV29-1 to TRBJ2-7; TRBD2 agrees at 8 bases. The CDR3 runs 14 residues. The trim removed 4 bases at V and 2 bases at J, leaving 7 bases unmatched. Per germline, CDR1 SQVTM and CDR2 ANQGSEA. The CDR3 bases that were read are TGCAGCGTTGTTCGTAGCGGGATTACCTACGAG. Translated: CSVVRSGITYE. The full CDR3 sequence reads CSVVRSGITYEQYF.

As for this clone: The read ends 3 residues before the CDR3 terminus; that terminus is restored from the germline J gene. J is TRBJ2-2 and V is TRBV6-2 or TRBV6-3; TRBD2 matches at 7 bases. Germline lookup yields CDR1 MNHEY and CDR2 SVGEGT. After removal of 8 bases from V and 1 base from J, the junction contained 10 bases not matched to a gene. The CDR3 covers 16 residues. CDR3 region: CASANVLAENTGELFF. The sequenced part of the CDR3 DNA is TGTGCCAGCGCTAATGTGCTAGCGGAGAACACCGGGGAG.

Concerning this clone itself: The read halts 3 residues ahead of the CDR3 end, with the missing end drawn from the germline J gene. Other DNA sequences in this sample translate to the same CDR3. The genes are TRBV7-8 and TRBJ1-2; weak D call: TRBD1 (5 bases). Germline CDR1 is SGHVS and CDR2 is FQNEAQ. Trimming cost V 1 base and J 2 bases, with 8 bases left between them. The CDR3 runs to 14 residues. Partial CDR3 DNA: TGTGCCAGCAGCTTAGACGGGGGGAACTATGGC. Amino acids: CASSLDGGNYG. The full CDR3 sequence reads CASSLDGGNYGYTF.

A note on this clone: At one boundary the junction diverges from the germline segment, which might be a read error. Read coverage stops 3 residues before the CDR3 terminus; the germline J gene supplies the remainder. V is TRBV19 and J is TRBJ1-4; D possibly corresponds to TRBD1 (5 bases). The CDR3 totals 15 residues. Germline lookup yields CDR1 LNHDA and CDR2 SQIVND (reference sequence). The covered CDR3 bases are TGTGCCAGTAGTGTGGGGGGGGTAACTAATAAAAAA. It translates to CASSVGGVTNKK. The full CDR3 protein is CASSVGGVTNKKLFF.

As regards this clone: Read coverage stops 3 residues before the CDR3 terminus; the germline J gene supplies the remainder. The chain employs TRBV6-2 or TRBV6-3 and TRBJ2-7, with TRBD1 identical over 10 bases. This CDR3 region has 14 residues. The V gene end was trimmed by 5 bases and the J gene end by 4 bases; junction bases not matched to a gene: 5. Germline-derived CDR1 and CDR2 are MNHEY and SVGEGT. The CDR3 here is CASSQGQGSYEQYF. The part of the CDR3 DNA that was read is TGTGCCAGCAGTCAGGGACAGGGGTCATACGAG.

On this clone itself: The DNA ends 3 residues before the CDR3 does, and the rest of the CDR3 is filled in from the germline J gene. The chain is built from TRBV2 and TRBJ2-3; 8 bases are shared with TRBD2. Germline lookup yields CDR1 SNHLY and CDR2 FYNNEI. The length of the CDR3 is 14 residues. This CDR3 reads CASSDGGAGQPQYF. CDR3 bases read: TGTGCCAGCAGTGACGGGGGGGCCGGTCAGCCG.

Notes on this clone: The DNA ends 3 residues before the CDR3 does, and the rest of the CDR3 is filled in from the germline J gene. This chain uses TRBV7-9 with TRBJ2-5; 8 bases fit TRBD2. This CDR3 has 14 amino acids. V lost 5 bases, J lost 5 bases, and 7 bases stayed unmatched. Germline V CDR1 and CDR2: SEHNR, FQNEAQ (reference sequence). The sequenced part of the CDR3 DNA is TGTGCCAGCAGCCTGGAGCGGGAGAGGGAGACC. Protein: CASSLERERET. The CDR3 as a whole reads CASSLERERETQYF.

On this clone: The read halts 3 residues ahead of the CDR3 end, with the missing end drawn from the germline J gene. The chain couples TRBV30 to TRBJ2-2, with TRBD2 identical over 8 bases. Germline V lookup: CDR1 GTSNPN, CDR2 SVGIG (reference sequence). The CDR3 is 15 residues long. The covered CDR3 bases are TGTGCCTTGATCCCGGGGGGGGCTGGGGCCAACGTG. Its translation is CALIPGGAGANV. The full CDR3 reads CALIPGGAGANVLFF.

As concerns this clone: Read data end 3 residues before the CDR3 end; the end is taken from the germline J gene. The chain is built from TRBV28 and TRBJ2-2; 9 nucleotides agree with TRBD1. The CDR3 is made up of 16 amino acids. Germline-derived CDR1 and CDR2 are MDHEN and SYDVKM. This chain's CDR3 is CASSETGGRTNEKLFF. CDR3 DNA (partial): TGTGCCAGCAGCGAAACAGGGGGCAGAACTAATGAAAAG.

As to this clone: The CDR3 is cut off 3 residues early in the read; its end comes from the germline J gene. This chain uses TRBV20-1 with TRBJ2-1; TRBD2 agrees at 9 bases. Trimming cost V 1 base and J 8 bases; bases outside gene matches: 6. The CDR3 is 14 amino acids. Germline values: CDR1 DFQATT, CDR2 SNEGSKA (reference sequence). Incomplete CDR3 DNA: TGCAGTGCTAGAGTTAGTAGCGGGAGCTATGAG. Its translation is CSARVSSGSYE. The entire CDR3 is CSARVSSGSYEQFF.

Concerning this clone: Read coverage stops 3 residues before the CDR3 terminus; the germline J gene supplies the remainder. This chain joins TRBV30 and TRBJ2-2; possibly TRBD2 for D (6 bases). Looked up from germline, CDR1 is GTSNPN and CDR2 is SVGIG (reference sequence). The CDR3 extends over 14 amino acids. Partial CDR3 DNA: TGTGCCTGGGCCCGGGACGGGGGTGGGGAAAAG. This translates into CAWARDGGGEK. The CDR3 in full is CAWARDGGGEKLFF.

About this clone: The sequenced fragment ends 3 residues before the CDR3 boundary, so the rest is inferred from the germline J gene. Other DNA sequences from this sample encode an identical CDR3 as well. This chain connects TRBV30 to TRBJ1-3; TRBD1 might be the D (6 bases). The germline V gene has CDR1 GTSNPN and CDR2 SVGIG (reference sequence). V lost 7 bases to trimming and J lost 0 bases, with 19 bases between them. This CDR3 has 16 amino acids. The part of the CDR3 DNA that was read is TGTGCCTATCTGCACACAGGGCCTGTCTCTGGAAACACC. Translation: CAYLHTGPVSGNT. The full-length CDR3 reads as CAYLHTGPVSGNTIYF.

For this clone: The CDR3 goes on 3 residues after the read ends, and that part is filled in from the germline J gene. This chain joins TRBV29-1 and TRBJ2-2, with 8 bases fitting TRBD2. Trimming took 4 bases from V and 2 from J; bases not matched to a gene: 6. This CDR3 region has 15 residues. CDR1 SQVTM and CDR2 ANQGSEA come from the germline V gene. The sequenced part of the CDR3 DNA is TGCAGCGTTGCCTACGGGGGGGGAAACACCGGGGAG. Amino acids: CSVAYGGGNTGE. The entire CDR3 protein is CSVAYGGGNTGELFF.

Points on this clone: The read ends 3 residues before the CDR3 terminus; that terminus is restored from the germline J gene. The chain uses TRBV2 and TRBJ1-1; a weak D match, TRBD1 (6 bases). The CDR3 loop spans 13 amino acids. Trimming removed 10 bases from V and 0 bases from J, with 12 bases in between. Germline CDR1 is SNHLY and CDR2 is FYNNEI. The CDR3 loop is CATHGQMNTEAFF. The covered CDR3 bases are TGTGCCACACACGGACAGATGAACACTGAA.

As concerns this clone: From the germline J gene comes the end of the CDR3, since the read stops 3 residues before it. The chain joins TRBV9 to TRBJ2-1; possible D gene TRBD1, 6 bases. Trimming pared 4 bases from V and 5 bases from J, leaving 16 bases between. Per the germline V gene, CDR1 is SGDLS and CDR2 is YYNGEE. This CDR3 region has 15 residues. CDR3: CASSIYWDTDNEQFF. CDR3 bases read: TGTGCCAGCAGCATATACTGGGACACTGACAATGAG.

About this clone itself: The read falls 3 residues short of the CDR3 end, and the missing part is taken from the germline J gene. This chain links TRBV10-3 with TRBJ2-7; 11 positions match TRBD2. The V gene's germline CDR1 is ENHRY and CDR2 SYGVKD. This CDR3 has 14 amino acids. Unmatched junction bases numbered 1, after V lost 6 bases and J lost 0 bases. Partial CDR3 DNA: TGTGCCATCAGCGGGACTAGCGGCTCCTACGAG. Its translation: CAISGTSGSYE. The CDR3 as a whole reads CAISGTSGSYEQYF.

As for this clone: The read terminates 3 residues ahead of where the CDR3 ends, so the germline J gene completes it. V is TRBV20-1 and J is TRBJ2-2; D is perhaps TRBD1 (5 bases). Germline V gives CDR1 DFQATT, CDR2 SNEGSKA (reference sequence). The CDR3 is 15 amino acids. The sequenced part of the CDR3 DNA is TGCAGTGCTAGTTCCGGGTTCACTGGGGCCAACGTG. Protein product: CSASSGFTGANV. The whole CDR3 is CSASSGFTGANVLFF.

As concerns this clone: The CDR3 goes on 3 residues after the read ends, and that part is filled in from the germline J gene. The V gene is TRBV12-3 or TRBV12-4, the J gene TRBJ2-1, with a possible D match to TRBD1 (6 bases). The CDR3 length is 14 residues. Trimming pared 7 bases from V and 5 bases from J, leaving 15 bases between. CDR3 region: CASILSDSNNEQFF. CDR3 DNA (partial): TGTGCCAGCATCTTATCGGACAGCAACAATGAG.